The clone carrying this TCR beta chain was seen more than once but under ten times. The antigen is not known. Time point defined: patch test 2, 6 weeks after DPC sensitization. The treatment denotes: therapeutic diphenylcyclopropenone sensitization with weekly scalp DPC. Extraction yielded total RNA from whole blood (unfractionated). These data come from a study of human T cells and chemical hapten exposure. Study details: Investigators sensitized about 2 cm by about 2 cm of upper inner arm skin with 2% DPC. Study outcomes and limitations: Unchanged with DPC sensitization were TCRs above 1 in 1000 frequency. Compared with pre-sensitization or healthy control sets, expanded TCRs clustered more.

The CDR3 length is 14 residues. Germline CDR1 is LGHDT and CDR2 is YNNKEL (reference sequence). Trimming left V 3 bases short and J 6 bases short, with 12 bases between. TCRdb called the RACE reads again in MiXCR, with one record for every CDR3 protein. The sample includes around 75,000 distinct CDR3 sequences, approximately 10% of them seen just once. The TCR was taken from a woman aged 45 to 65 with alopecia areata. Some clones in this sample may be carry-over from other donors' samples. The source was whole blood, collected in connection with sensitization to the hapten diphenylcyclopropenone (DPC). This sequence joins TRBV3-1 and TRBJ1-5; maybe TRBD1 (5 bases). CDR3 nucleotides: TGTGCCAGCAGCCAGCTGCGCGGGGGTCAGCCCCAGCATTTT. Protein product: CASSQLRGGQPQHF.